This entry lists 27 T cell receptor beta chains sequenced from one sample in a study of identical twins. TCRdb reanalysed the 5' RACE reads using MiXCR and keeps one entry per CDR3 protein. The repertoire holds roughly 490,000 distinct CDR3 sequences, with over 11% as singletons. The data also belong to a second study, concerning yellow fever vaccine responses in identical twins.

The specimen was CD4+ T cells sorted from blood. The receptors were gathered from a woman between 18 and 29 years old in good health.

This clonotype was counted only a few times. The CDR3 region has the DNA TGTGCCAGCAGTTTCGACGGGTATAATTCACCCCTCCACTTT. Encoded protein: CASSFDGYNSPLHF. The gene calls are TRBV28 and TRBJ1-6; D is unresolved. CDR1 MDHEN and CDR2 SYDVKM come from the germline V gene. The CDR3 runs 14 residues. Trimming removed 3 bases from V and 4 bases from J, with 7 bases in between.

This clonotype was seen a handful of times. The gene calls are TRBV12-3 or TRBV12-4 and TRBJ2-1; the D gene is possibly TRBD2 (5 bases). Trimming left V 5 bases short and J 6 bases short, with 11 bases between. There are 13 residues in the CDR3. Here the CDR3 reads CASSPRTSNEQFF. DNA of the CDR3: TGTGCCAGCAGTCCAAGGACTTCCAATGAGCAGTTCTTC.

V is TRBV18 and J is TRBJ2-7, with 8 bases lining up with TRBD1. The CDR3 has 16 residues. Germline V gene lookup returns CDR1 KGHSH and CDR2 LQKENI. V gave up 2 bases and J gave up 2 bases; unmatched junction bases: 8. The CDR3 bases are TGTGCCAGCTCACCAATCCTACAGGGGGTCACCTACGAGCAGTACTTC. Its protein is CASSPILQGVTYEQYF. Filled out from reference TRBV18 and TRBJ2-7, the complete variable domain reads NAGVMQNPRHLVRRRGQEARLRCSPMKGHSHVYWYRQLPEEGLKFMVYLQKENIIDESGMPKERFSAEFPKEGPSILRIQQVVRGDSAAYFCASSPILQGVTYEQYFGPGTRLTVT.

This clonotype was counted between two and nine times. The V gene is TRBV20-1, the J gene TRBJ2-3; D gene unclear. Trimming took 0 bases from V and 2 from J, leaving 12 bases between them. CDR1 and CDR2 from the germline V gene are DFQATT and SNEGSKA (reference sequence). This CDR3 comprises 15 residues. This CDR3 reads CSAREARTYTDTQYF. The CDR3, as DNA: TGCAGTGCTAGAGAAGCCCGGACCTACACAGATACGCAGTATTTT.

The rearrangement joins TRBV5-5 to TRBJ2-1; D is perhaps TRBD2 (6 bases). This CDR3 comprises 15 residues. The V gene lost 3 bases and the J gene lost 1 base, with 11 bases spanning the gap. CDR1 SGHKS and CDR2 YYEKEE come from the germline V gene (reference sequence). The CDR3 spells CASSSSLASYNEQFF. CDR3 nucleotides: TGTGCCAGCAGCTCTTCTCTAGCGTCCTACAATGAGCAGTTCTTC.

In nucleotides, the CDR3 is TGTGCCAGCACCAAGACTGGGGGAGAGACGGACGAGCAGTACTTC. Encoded protein: CASTKTGGETDEQYF. The V gene is TRBV21-1, the J gene TRBJ2-7; the table assigns TRBD1, which was not confirmed against the DNA. TRBV21-1 constitutes a pseudogene. This CDR3 has 15 amino acids.

The chain carries TRBV6-1 and TRBJ2-1; 8 bases map to TRBD2. After removal of 4 bases from V and 8 bases from J, the junction contained 7 bases not matched to a gene. This CDR3 has 14 amino acids. Germline lookup yields CDR1 MNHNS and CDR2 SASEGT. CDR3 in DNA: TGTGCCAGCAGTGCTAGCGGGTCGGGTCATGAGCAGTTCTTC. Amino acid sequence: CASSASGSGHEQFF.

The chain recombines TRBV6-5 with TRBJ1-3; D uncertain. The CDR3 spans 16 residues. The V and J ends lost 2 bases and 4 bases respectively, with 15 bases between them. Per germline, CDR1 MNHEY and CDR2 SVGAGI. For the CDR3, the DNA is TGTGCCAGCAGTTACAAAATAGGTTGGAGGGGAAACACCATATATTTT. It specifies CASSYKIGWRGNTIYF.

This clonotype appeared many times. The V and J genes are TRBV7-9 and TRBJ1-6; weak D call: TRBD1 (6 bases). This CDR3 comprises 14 residues. The V gene's germline CDR1 is SEHNR and CDR2 FQNEAQ (reference sequence). V lost 4 bases, J lost 14 bases, and 18 bases lay in between. CDR3 in amino acids: CASSYYAGDGSLHF. The CDR3 DNA is TGTGCCAGCAGCTATTATGCAGGGGACGGATCCCTCCACTTT.

This clonotype was counted only a few times. This chain joins TRBV20-1 and TRBJ2-7, with 10 bases matching TRBD2. The CDR3 has 14 residues. V shed 3 bases and J 7 bases; nucleotides not matched to a gene: 9. Germline V gives CDR1 DFQATT, CDR2 SNEGSKA (reference sequence). In DNA form, the CDR3 reads TGCAGTGCTAGTCTCCTAGCGGGGGCGGGGGAGCAGTACTTC. This translates into CSASLLAGAGEQYF.

The table lists this clonotype with many counts. The rearrangement links TRBV12-3 or TRBV12-4 to TRBJ2-7; 10 bases fit TRBD1. J lost 1 base, V lost 5 bases, and 5 bases had no gene match. The CDR3 contains 15 residues. CDR3 nucleotide sequence: TGTGCCAGCAGTCAGACAGGGGGCGGGTCCTACGAGCAGTACTTC. Its protein product is CASSQTGGGSYEQYF.

This chain joins TRBV5-1 and TRBJ2-2; 8 bases map to TRBD2. V lost 7 bases, J lost 4 bases, and 3 bases stayed unmatched. The length of the CDR3 is 13 residues. CDR1 SGHRS and CDR2 YFSETQ come from the germline V gene. The CDR3 loop reads CASATSATGELFF. CDR3 nucleotides: TGCGCCAGCGCGACTAGCGCCACCGGGGAGCTGTTTTTT.

The genes are TRBV6-2 or TRBV6-3 and TRBJ2-7; 10 nucleotides match TRBD2. The germline CDR1 and CDR2 sequences are MNHEY and SVGEGT. This CDR3 has 16 residues. V lost 6 bases and J lost 4; bases outside the gene matches: 12. The CDR3 reads CASRRGGTSVTYEQYF. Here the CDR3 DNA reads TGTGCCAGCAGACGGGGGGGGACTAGCGTCACGTACGAGCAGTACTTC.

This clonotype has just a few counts. This CDR3 reads CASGGQGGLNQPQHF. CDR3 nucleotides: TGTGCCAGTGGCGGGCAGGGAGGTCTTAATCAGCCCCAGCATTTT. The V and J genes are TRBV2 and TRBJ1-5; a possible D gene is TRBD1 (5 bases). The germline V gene has CDR1 SNHLY and CDR2 FYNNEI. Deletions cut 9 bases from V and 4 bases from J, with 19 bases between. CDR3 length equals 15 residues. Looking up the rest from reference TRBV2 and TRBJ1-5 gives the full variable domain: EPEVTQTPSHQVTQMGQEVILRCVPISNHLYFYWYRQILGQKVEFLVSFYNNEISEKSEIFDDQFSVERPDGSNFTLKIRSTKLEDSAMYFCASGGQGGLNQPQHFGDGTRLSIL.

This clonotype occurred a few times. The rearrangement joins TRBV25-1 to TRBJ2-7, with 9 bases matching TRBD1. The germline gives CDR1 MGHDK, CDR2 SYGVNS. CDR3 length: 14 amino acids. J was trimmed by 3 bases and V by 6 bases; bases with no gene match: 6. The CDR3 loop reads CASSGTGNLYEQYF. In nucleotides, the CDR3 is TGTGCCAGCAGCGGGACAGGGAATCTCTACGAGCAGTACTTC.

V usage is TRBV28 and J usage is TRBJ2-7, with TRBD1 matching over 7 bases. The CDR3 is made up of 15 amino acids. With 5 bases clipped from V and 5 bases from J, the junction kept 12 bases outside the gene matches. From germline, CDR1 is MDHEN and CDR2 SYDVKM. This chain's CDR3 is CASSVPMTGSHEQYF. CDR3 sequence (DNA): TGTGCCAGCAGTGTCCCAATGACAGGGAGCCACGAGCAGTACTTC. Based on the CDR3 plus reference TRBV28 and TRBJ2-7, the full variable domain is DVKVTQSSRYLVKRTGEKVFLECVQDMDHENMFWYRQDPGLGLRLIYFSYDVKMKEKGDIPEGYSVSREKKERFSLILESASTNQTSMYLCASSVPMTGSHEQYFGPGTRLTVT.

J is TRBJ2-2 and V is TRBV7-8; the match to TRBD1 covers 12 bases. V lost 6 bases, J lost 7 bases, and 3 bases stayed unmatched. CDR1 and CDR2 from the germline V gene are SGHVS and FQNEAQ. The CDR3 runs 14 residues. The CDR3 region has the DNA TGTGCCAGCAGATGGGACAGGGGGCACGGGGAGCTGTTTTTT. This sequence encodes CASRWDRGHGELFF.

This clonotype was seen repeatedly, ten times or more. The V and J genes are TRBV5-6 and TRBJ1-5; D is ambiguous. The CDR3 loop spans 14 amino acids. Germline assignment: CDR1 SGHDT and CDR2 YYEEEE. V lost 3 bases and J 1 base, leaving 8 bases between the germline ends. CDR3 sequence reads: CASSSAASNQPQHF. In DNA, the CDR3 is TGTGCCAGCAGCTCGGCGGCCAGCAATCAGCCCCAGCATTTT. Based on the CDR3 plus reference TRBV5-6 and TRBJ1-5, the full variable domain is DAGVTQSPTHLIKTRGQQVTLRCSPKSGHDTVSWYQQALGQGPQFIFQYYEEEERQRGNFPDRFSGHQFPNYSSELNVNALLLGDSALYLCASSSAASNQPQHFGDGTRLSIL.

The sample holds many counts of this clonotype. The V gene is TRBV5-6, the J gene TRBJ2-3, with D unresolved. This CDR3 is built from 12 residues. V lost 2 bases to trimming and J lost 15 bases, with 16 bases between them. Germline V gene sequence: CDR1 SGHDT, CDR2 YYEEEE. In DNA, the CDR3 is TGTGCCAGCAGCTTTCGGGCAGTCGTTGCATATTTT. It yields the protein CASSFRAVVAYF.

V is TRBV3-1 and J is TRBJ1-1, with no clear D. This CDR3 has 15 amino acids. V was shortened by 1 base and J by 4 bases, with 13 bases between the two germline ends. From germline, CDR1 is LGHDT and CDR2 YNNKEL (reference sequence). The CDR3 bases are TGTGCCAGCAGCCAAGGGTCCGGCGGGGTCACTGAAGCTTTCTTT. This translates into CASSQGSGGVTEAFF. Full variable domain (missing parts from reference TRBV3-1 and TRBJ1-1): DTAVSQTPKYLVTQMGNDKSIKCEQNLGHDTMYWYKQDSKKFLKIMFSYNNKELIINETVPNRFSPKSPDKAHLNLHINSLELGDSAVYFCASSQGSGGVTEAFFGQGTRLTVV.

This clonotype showed up many times. V gene TRBV24-1 combines with J gene TRBJ2-1; 8 bases fit TRBD1. Germline V gene data show CDR1 as KGHDR and CDR2 as SFDVKD. V was pared by 2 bases and J by 7 bases, with 6 bases of the junction left unmatched. CDR3 size: 15 residues. CDR3: CATSDSRTGSNEQFF. Here the CDR3 DNA reads TGTGCCACCAGTGATTCCAGGACAGGGTCGAATGAGCAGTTCTTC.

This clonotype has just a few counts. V and J are TRBV20-1 and TRBJ2-6; 8 bases agree with TRBD1. With 3 bases clipped from V and 0 bases from J, the junction kept 1 base outside the gene matches. The CDR3 has 15 amino acids. In germline, CDR1 is DFQATT, CDR2 SNEGSKA (reference sequence). This CDR3 is CSARDRASGANVLTF. The CDR3 region has the DNA TGCAGTGCTAGGGACAGGGCCTCTGGGGCCAACGTCCTGACTTTC.

The V gene is TRBV10-3, the J gene TRBJ2-3, with D perhaps matching TRBD1 (6 bases). Trimming took off 10 bases at V and 0 bases at J, with 17 bases between the two ends. The CDR3 spans 15 residues. Germline CDR1 reads ENHRY; CDR2 reads SYGVKD. The CDR3 nucleotides read TGTGCCACGCACCATCTACAGGGCAGCACAGATACGCAGTATTTT. It specifies CATHHLQGSTDTQYF.

This clonotype has only a few counts. The chain couples TRBV27 to TRBJ2-7; possible D gene TRBD2, 6 bases. The length of the CDR3 is 13 residues. Trimming removed 6 bases at V and 7 bases at J, with 16 bases between. Germline CDR1 reads MNHEY; CDR2 reads SMNVEV (reference sequence). The CDR3 here is CASSFEGRKEQYF. The CDR3 coding sequence is TGTGCCAGCAGCTTCGAAGGGAGGAAAGAGCAGTACTTC.

The chain combines TRBV5-1 with TRBJ2-5, with 9 bases fitting TRBD1. The CDR3 spans 16 residues. CDR1 and CDR2 (germline): SGHRS, YFSETQ. Losses at the gene ends were 0 bases for V and 5 bases for J; bases not matched to a gene: 8. This CDR3 reads CASSLATRQGEETQYF. In DNA, the CDR3 is TGCGCCAGCAGCTTGGCTACCCGACAGGGGGAGGAGACCCAGTACTTC.

The chain couples TRBV7-8 to TRBJ2-5, with TRBD2 identical over 8 bases. The CDR3 is 14 amino acids. With V trimmed by 2 bases and J by 5 bases, 4 bases remained unmatched. Germline lookup yields CDR1 SGHVS and CDR2 FQNEAQ. The CDR3 sequence: CASSLSPGGETQYF. CDR3 DNA: TGTGCCAGCAGCTTATCCCCGGGGGGGGAGACCCAGTACTTC.

This clonotype was seen just once. The V and J genes are TRBV5-6 and TRBJ2-7, with 13 positions matching TRBD2. This CDR3 has 14 residues. The J segment lost 5 bases and the V segment lost 9 bases, leaving 8 bases of the junction unmatched. The germline CDR1 and CDR2 sequences are SGHDT and YYEEEE. The CDR3 sequence is CAMSPGLAGNEQYF. The CDR3 region has the DNA TGTGCCATGAGCCCGGGACTAGCGGGGAACGAGCAGTACTTC.